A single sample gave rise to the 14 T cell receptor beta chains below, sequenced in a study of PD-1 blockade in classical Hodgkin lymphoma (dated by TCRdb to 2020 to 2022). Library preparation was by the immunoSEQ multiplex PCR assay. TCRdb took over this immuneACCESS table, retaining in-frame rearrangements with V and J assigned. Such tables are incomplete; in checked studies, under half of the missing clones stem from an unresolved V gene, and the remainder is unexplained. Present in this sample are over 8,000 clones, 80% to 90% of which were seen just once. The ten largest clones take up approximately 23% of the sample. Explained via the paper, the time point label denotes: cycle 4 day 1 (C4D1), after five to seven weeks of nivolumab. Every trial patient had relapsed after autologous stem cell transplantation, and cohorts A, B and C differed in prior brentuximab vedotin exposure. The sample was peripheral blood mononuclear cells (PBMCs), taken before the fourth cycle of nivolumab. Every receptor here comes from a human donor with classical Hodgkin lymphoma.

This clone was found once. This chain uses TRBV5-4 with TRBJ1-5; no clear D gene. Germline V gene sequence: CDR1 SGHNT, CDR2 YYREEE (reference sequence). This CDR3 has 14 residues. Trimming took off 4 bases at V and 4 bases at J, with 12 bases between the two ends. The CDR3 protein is CASSPDDRNQPQHF. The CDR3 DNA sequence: TGTGCCAGCAGCCCGGACGACCGAAATCAGCCCCAGCATTTT. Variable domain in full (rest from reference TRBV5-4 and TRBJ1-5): ETGVTQSPTHLIKTRGQQVTLRCSSQSGHNTVSWYQQALGQGPQFIFQYYREEENGRGNFPPRFSGLQFPNYSSELNVNALELDDSALYLCASSPDDRNQPQHFGDGTRLSIL.

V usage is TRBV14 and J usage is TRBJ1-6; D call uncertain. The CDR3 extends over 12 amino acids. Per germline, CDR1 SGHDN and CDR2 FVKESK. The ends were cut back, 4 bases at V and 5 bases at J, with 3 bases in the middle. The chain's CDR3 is CASSPDNSPLHF. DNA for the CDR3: TGTGCCAGCAGCCCCGATAATTCACCCCTCCACTTT.

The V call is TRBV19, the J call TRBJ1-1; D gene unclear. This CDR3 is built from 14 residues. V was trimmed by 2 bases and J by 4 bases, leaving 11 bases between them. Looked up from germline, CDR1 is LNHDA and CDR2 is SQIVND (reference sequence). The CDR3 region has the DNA TGTGCCAGTAGTATACCTACCCGTGTCACTGAAGCTTTCTTT. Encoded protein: CASSIPTRVTEAFF. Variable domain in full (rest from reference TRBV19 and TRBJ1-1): DGGITQSPKYLFRKEGQNVTLSCEQNLNHDAMYWYRQDPGQGLRLIYYSQIVNDFQKGDIAEGYSVSREKKESFPLTVTSAQKNPTAFYLCASSIPTRVTEAFFGQGTRLTVV.

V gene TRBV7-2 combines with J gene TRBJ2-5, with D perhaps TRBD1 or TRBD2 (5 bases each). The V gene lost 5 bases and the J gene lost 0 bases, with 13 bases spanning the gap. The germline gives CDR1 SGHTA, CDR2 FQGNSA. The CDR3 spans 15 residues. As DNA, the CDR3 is TGTGCCAGCAGCCCGGCGAGGGGACACCAAGAGACCCAGTACTTC. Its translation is CASSPARGHQETQYF.

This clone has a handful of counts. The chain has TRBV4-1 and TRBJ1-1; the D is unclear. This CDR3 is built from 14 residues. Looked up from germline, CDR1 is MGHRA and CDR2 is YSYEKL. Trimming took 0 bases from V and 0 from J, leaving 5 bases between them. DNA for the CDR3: TGCGCCAGCAGCCAAGAACCGTTGAACACTGAAGCTTTCTTT. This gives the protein CASSQEPLNTEAFF.

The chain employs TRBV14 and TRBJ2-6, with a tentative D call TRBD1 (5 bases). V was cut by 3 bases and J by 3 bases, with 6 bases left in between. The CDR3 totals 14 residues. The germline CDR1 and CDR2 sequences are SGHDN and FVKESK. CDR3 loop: CASSHTGGANVLTF. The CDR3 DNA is TGTGCCAGCAGCCATACAGGTGGGGCCAACGTCCTGACTTTC.

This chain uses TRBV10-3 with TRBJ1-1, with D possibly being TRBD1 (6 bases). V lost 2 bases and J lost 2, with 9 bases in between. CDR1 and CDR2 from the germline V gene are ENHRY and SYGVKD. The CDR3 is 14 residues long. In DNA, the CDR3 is TGTGCCATCAGTGAGGACAGGATAAACACTGAAGCTTTCTTT. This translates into CAISEDRINTEAFF.

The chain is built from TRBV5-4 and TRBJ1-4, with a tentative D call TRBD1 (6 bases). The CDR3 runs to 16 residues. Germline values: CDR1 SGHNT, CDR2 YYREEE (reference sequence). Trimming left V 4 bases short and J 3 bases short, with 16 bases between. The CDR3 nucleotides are TGTGCCAGCAGCGGGGGTCAGGGGAGGGCTAATGAAAAACTGTTTTTT. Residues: CASSGGQGRANEKLFF.

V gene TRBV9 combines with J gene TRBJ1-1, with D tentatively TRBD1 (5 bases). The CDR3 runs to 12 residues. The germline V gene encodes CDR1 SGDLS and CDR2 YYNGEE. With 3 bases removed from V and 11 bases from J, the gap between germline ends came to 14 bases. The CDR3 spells CASSAGDPPAFF. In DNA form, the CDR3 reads TGTGCCAGCAGCGCGGGGGACCCACCGGCTTTCTTT.

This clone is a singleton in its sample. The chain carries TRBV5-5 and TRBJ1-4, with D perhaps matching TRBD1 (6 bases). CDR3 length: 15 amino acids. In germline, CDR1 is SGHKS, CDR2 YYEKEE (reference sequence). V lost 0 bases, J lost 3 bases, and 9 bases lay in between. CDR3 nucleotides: TGTGCCAGCAGCTTGGTAGGACAGTCTAATGAAAAACTGTTTTTT. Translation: CASSLVGQSNEKLFF.

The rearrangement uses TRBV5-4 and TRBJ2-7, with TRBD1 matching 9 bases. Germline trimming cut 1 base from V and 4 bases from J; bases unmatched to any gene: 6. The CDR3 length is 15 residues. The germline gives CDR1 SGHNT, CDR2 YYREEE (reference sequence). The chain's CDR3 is CASSLPPGQGYEQYF. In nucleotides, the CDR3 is TGTGCCAGCAGCTTGCCCCCGGGACAGGGTTACGAGCAGTACTTC.

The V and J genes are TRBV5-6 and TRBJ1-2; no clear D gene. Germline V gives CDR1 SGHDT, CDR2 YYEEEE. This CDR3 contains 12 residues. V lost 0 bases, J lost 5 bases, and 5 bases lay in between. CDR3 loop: CASSLEVYGYTF. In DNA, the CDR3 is TGTGCCAGCAGCTTGGAGGTATATGGCTACACCTTC.

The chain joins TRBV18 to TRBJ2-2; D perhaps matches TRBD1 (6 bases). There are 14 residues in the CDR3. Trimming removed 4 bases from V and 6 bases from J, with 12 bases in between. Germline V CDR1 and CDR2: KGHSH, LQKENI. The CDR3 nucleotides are TGTGCCAGCTCACTAAACAGGGAATCCGGGGAGCTGTTTTTT. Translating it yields CASSLNRESGELFF.

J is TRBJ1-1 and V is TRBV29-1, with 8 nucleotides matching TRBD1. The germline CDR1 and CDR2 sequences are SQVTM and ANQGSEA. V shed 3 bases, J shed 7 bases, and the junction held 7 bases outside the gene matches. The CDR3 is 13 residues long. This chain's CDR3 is CSVDSDRVGEAFF. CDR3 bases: TGCAGCGTTGATTCGGACAGGGTTGGTGAAGCTTTCTTT.